These 27 T cell receptor beta chains were all obtained from the same sample, sequenced in a study of blood T cell repertoires in COVID-19. Method: immunoSEQ multiplex PCR; TCRdb's copy keeps in-frame clones and lacks some. Of about 83,000 clones listed, around 90% are singletons. The material sequenced was peripheral blood. The receptor source for this set is a woman aged 45-65 years with active or convalescent COVID-19.

The rearrangement joins TRBV7-3 to TRBJ2-3; 7 nucleotides align to TRBD2. CDR3 length: 15 amino acids. The germline V gene has CDR1 SGHTA and CDR2 FQGTGA. The trim removed 5 bases at V and 5 bases at J, leaving 10 bases unmatched. In nucleotides, the CDR3 is TGTGCCAGCAGCCCCTGGCCCGGCGGGGGAGATACGCAGTATTTT. The encoded protein is CASSPWPGGGDTQYF.

The V and J genes are TRBV5-1 and TRBJ2-2; TRBD2 agrees at 8 bases. This CDR3 is 16 amino acids long. The germline V gene has CDR1 SGHRS and CDR2 YFSETQ. V trimming: 4 bases; J trimming: 1 base; junction bases outside the gene matches: 6. CDR3 in DNA: TGCGCCAGCAGCGCGGACCGGGAGGGGAACACCGGGGAGCTGTTTTTT. Protein: CASSADREGNTGELFF.

This clone was detected once. The V and J genes are TRBV13 and TRBJ1-4; 10 nucleotides match TRBD1. The CDR3 is made up of 15 amino acids. Trimming took 4 bases from V and 8 from J; bases not matched to a gene: 7. The germline CDR1 and CDR2 sequences are PRHDT and FYEKMQ (reference sequence). The CDR3 DNA is TGTGCCAGCAGCTCCGCCGGGACAGGGGTCGAAAAACTGTTTTTT. This codes for CASSSAGTGVEKLFF. Based on the CDR3 plus reference TRBV13 and TRBJ1-4, the full variable domain is AAGVIQSPRHLIKEKRETATLKCYPIPRHDTVYWYQQGPGQDPQFLISFYEKMQSDKGSIPDRFSAQQFSDYHSELNMSSLELGDSALYFCASSSAGTGVEKLFFGSGTQLSVL.

J is TRBJ2-1 and V is TRBV2, with 9 bases fitting TRBD1. CDR1 is SNHLY and CDR2 is FYNNEI in the germline V gene. The CDR3 sequence is 15 residues long. The junction had 11 bases not matched to a gene; V was cut back by 7 bases and J by 7 bases. This chain's CDR3 is CASTPDRGGRNEQFF. The CDR3 DNA reads TGTGCCAGCACCCCGGACAGGGGAGGTAGGAATGAGCAGTTCTTC.

This chain connects TRBV3-1 (or the pseudogene TRBV3-2) to TRBJ2-7, with 9 nucleotides matching TRBD1. Germline CDR1 is LGHDT and CDR2 is YNNKEL (reference sequence). The V gene end was trimmed by 4 bases and the J gene end by 7 bases; junction bases not matched to a gene: 11. This CDR3 is built from 15 residues. DNA of the CDR3: TGTGCCAGCAGCCCAGTACAGGGGGCAGTCGGGGAGCAGTACTTC. Amino acids: CASSPVQGAVGEQYF.

The chain links TRBV4-3 to TRBJ2-1; 12 nucleotides align to TRBD2. Germline assignment: CDR1 LGHNA and CDR2 YSLEER. With V trimmed by 1 base and J by 6 bases, 7 bases remained unmatched. This CDR3 region has 17 residues. The CDR3 sequence: CASSQGLAGGRGNEQFF. For the CDR3, the DNA is TGCGCCAGCAGCCAAGGGCTAGCGGGGGGGCGGGGCAATGAGCAGTTCTTC.

The chain employs TRBV5-5 and TRBJ1-4, with unresolved D. Trimming shortened V by 2 bases and J by 0 bases, and 11 bases separated the two germline ends. The CDR3 consists of 16 residues. The germline V gene encodes CDR1 SGHKS and CDR2 YYEKEE (reference sequence). The CDR3 is CASSLVGVATNEKLFF. The CDR3 DNA reads TGTGCCAGCAGCTTAGTCGGGGTTGCAACTAATGAAAAACTGTTTTTT.

J is TRBJ2-2 and V is TRBV5-1, with D possibly being TRBD2 (6 bases). In germline, CDR1 is SGHRS, CDR2 YFSETQ. This CDR3 comprises 16 residues. V dropped 2 bases and J dropped 5 bases, with 16 bases sitting between them. As DNA, the CDR3 is TGCGCCAGCAGCTTAGGTGTACAGGCGGGGACCGGGGAGCTGTTTTTT. This translates into CASSLGVQAGTGELFF.

The CDR3 bases are TGTGCCAGCAGCCTGTCGACAGGGTCCTACAATGAGCAGTTCTTC. Translated: CASSLSTGSYNEQFF. The chain links TRBV7-3 to TRBJ2-1; TRBD1 agrees at 7 bases. Trimming at V came to 5 bases and at J to 1 base, leaving 5 bases not matched to a gene. CDR1 and CDR2 from the germline V gene are SGHTA and FQGTGA. The CDR3 is made up of 15 amino acids.

This chain uses TRBV7-8 with TRBJ1-2, with D tentatively TRBD1 (5 bases). V shed 5 bases and J shed 2 bases, with 9 bases lying between them. Per germline, CDR1 SGHVS and CDR2 FQNEAQ. The CDR3 spans 13 residues. The CDR3 nucleotides are TGTGCCAGCAGCCCAGGGATAAACTATGGCTACACCTTC. The encoded protein is CASSPGINYGYTF.

The rearrangement joins TRBV4-1 to TRBJ1-2, with 7 bases aligning to TRBD1. This CDR3 is built from 16 residues. In germline, CDR1 is MGHRA, CDR2 YSYEKL. After removal of 0 bases from V and 1 base from J, the junction contained 5 bases not matched to a gene. DNA of the CDR3: TGCGCCAGCAGCCAAGATGTGGGACAGCTTAACTATGGCTACACCTTC. Residues: CASSQDVGQLNYGYTF.

V gene TRBV4-3 combines with J gene TRBJ2-3; weak D call: TRBD1 (6 bases). This CDR3 is built from 13 residues. Germline loops: CDR1 LGHNA, CDR2 YSLEER. Trimming took off 3 bases at V and 4 bases at J, with 8 bases between the two ends. The CDR3 reads CASSQAGADTQYF. The CDR3 DNA sequence: TGCGCCAGCAGCCAGGCAGGGGCAGATACGCAGTATTTT.

The chain carries TRBV19 and TRBJ2-3; 12 nucleotides align to TRBD2. With 5 bases clipped from V and 9 bases from J, the junction kept 9 bases outside the gene matches. CDR1 is LNHDA and CDR2 is SQIVND in the germline V gene (reference sequence). This CDR3 contains 15 residues. The CDR3 reads CASSRNGLAGRTQYF. The CDR3 DNA sequence: TGTGCCAGTAGTCGGAACGGACTAGCGGGGCGGACGCAGTATTTT.

The chain's CDR3 is CASSLDAGTDTFSNQPQHF. CDR3 in DNA: TGCGCCAGCAGCTTGGACGCCGGGACAGATACCTTTAGCAATCAGCCCCAGCATTTT. V and J are TRBV5-1 and TRBJ1-5; 7 nucleotides align to TRBD1. This CDR3 is 19 amino acids long. Germline V gene lookup returns CDR1 SGHRS and CDR2 YFSETQ. The V segment lost 0 bases and the J segment 0 bases; nucleotides outside the gene matches: 12. The full variable domain, its missing parts supplied by reference TRBV5-1 and TRBJ1-5, is KAGVTQTPRYLIKTRGQQVTLSCSPISGHRSVSWYQQTPGQGLQFLFEYFSETQRNKGNFPGRFSGRQFSNSRSEMNVSTLELGDSALYLCASSLDAGTDTFSNQPQHFGDGTRLSIL.

The rearrangement links TRBV5-4 to TRBJ1-5; 12 nucleotides align to TRBD1. The CDR3 contains 16 residues. Germline-derived CDR1 and CDR2 are SGHNT and YYREEE (reference sequence). With 2 bases clipped from V and 6 bases from J, the junction kept 6 bases outside the gene matches. The CDR3 sequence is CASSFQGQGAGQPQHF. The CDR3 DNA reads as TGTGCCAGCAGCTTTCAGGGACAGGGGGCAGGTCAGCCCCAGCATTTT.

The chain uses TRBV5-1 and TRBJ2-7, with TRBD1 as a possible D gene (5 bases). Germline V gene sequence: CDR1 SGHRS, CDR2 YFSETQ. V was clipped by 2 bases and J by 2 bases, with 11 bases between them. The CDR3 runs to 14 residues. CDR3 sequence: CASSFTTGAYEQYF. The CDR3 DNA sequence: TGCGCCAGCAGCTTCACCACAGGAGCCTACGAGCAGTACTTC. The whole variable domain, filled in from reference TRBV5-1 and TRBJ2-7, reads KAGVTQTPRYLIKTRGQQVTLSCSPISGHRSVSWYQQTPGQGLQFLFEYFSETQRNKGNFPGRFSGRQFSNSRSEMNVSTLELGDSALYLCASSFTTGAYEQYFGPGTRLTVT.

This clone has only one observation. The chain links TRBV30 to TRBJ2-1, with D maybe TRBD2 (7 bases). V was clipped by 3 bases and J by 7 bases, with 19 bases between them. The CDR3 is 15 residues long. Germline-derived CDR1 and CDR2 are GTSNPN and SVGIG (reference sequence). Here the CDR3 DNA reads TGTGCCTGGAGGGACTGGGGGGGGGCTAAGAATGAGCAGTTCTTC. Translating it yields CAWRDWGGAKNEQFF.

The V gene is TRBV10-3, the J gene TRBJ1-6, with D unclear. CDR3 length equals 17 residues. Germline assignment: CDR1 ENHRY and CDR2 SYGVKD. Trimming removed 3 bases at V and 8 bases at J, with 20 bases between. The CDR3 sequence: CAISELQSGFGDSPLHF. CDR3 coding DNA: TGTGCCATCAGTGAACTACAGAGCGGGTTTGGTGATTCACCCCTCCACTTT.

V gene TRBV18 combines with J gene TRBJ2-3; 8 positions match TRBD1. V lost 2 bases, J lost 1 base, and 2 bases stayed unmatched. This CDR3 comprises 15 residues. Germline CDR1 is KGHSH and CDR2 is LQKENI. CDR3 sequence reads: CASSPNRGGTDTQYF. DNA of the CDR3: TGTGCCAGCTCACCAAACAGGGGGGGCACAGATACGCAGTATTTT.

The chain recombines TRBV9 with TRBJ1-4, with 7 bases identical to TRBD1. The J segment lost 8 bases and the V segment lost 3 bases, leaving 13 bases of the junction unmatched. The CDR3 spans 16 residues. Germline V gene data show CDR1 as SGDLS and CDR2 as YYNGEE. Here the CDR3 reads CASSATNGGGIEKLFF. The CDR3 DNA reads TGTGCCAGCAGCGCTACAAACGGAGGGGGCATCGAAAAACTGTTTTTT.

As concerns this clone: The conserved phenylalanine or tryptophan normally closing the CDR3 is absent here, so this likely arose from a read error. It is unclear where the CDR3 begins or ends on the DNA, so no DNA is shown, and the CDR3 is as TCRdb lists it. This rearrangement joins TRBV5-6 to TRBJ2-7; the table gives TRBD1 as D, unverified against the DNA. Germline V gene sequence: CDR1 SGHDT, CDR2 YYEEEE. The CDR3 spans 10 residues, counting both ends. The CDR3 region is CASSGDRVKI.

The chain links TRBV5-1 to TRBJ2-1, with 7 bases lining up with TRBD1. Germline assignment: CDR1 SGHRS and CDR2 YFSETQ. The J segment lost 5 bases and the V segment lost 4 bases, leaving 9 bases of the junction unmatched. The CDR3 is 15 amino acids. The DNA for the CDR3 is TGCGCCAGCAGCCCGCCAGGGACAGCAAACAATGAGCAGTTCTTC. Residues: CASSPPGTANNEQFF.

The chain recombines TRBV5-1 with TRBJ2-1, with TRBD2 matching 15 bases. With V trimmed by 2 bases and J by 5 bases, 8 bases remained unmatched. The germline V gene has CDR1 SGHRS and CDR2 YFSETQ. This CDR3 region has 18 residues. In nucleotides, the CDR3 is TGCGCCAGCAGCTTAAACGGACTAGCGGGGGGGCCTCACAATGAGCAGTTCTTC. It codes for CASSLNGLAGGPHNEQFF. Full variable domain (missing parts from reference TRBV5-1 and TRBJ2-1): KAGVTQTPRYLIKTRGQQVTLSCSPISGHRSVSWYQQTPGQGLQFLFEYFSETQRNKGNFPGRFSGRQFSNSRSEMNVSTLELGDSALYLCASSLNGLAGGPHNEQFFGPGTRLTVL.

CDR3 in DNA: TGTGCCAGCAGTAGAGCCGATAGCAGCTACAATGAGCAGTTCTTC. Protein: CASSRADSSYNEQFF. The chain employs TRBV25-1 and TRBJ2-1, with D unclear. Germline V gene lookup returns CDR1 MGHDK and CDR2 SYGVNS. The CDR3 consists of 15 residues. Trimming removed 5 bases from V and 3 bases from J, with 14 bases in between.

The gene calls are TRBV3-1 (or the pseudogene TRBV3-2) and TRBJ1-3; D not resolved. The CDR3 has 13 residues. Trimming removed 0 bases from V and 5 bases from J, with 5 bases in between. The germline V gene encodes CDR1 LGHDT and CDR2 YNNKEL (reference sequence). The CDR3 DNA reads as TGTGCCAGCAGCCAAGATTCAAGAAACACCATATATTTT. As protein: CASSQDSRNTIYF.

This chain uses TRBV2 with TRBJ2-1; D uncertain. The germline gives CDR1 SNHLY, CDR2 FYNNEI. The CDR3 consists of 14 residues. Trimming cost V 4 bases and J 0 bases, with 7 bases left between them. In DNA form, the CDR3 reads TGTGCCAGCAGTGCTTACAGCTCCTACAATGAGCAGTTCTTC. Its translation is CASSAYSSYNEQFF.

The chain links TRBV9 to TRBJ2-7; 14 nucleotides line up with TRBD2. Germline V lookup: CDR1 SGDLS, CDR2 YYNGEE. This CDR3 has 20 residues. J was trimmed by 2 bases and V by 3 bases; bases with no gene match: 16. In DNA form, the CDR3 reads TGTGCCAGCAGCGAGTCCCCGGGACTAGCGGGGGACACGATCACCTACGAGCAGTACTTC. Protein product: CASSESPGLAGDTITYEQYF.